The clone carrying this T cell receptor beta chain was picked up one time. Its target is not known. The source of the sample is a study of OX40 agonist ivuxolimab in advanced cancers. Study-wide background: Dose-escalation patients suffered from hepatocellular carcinoma, melanoma, renal cell or head and neck cancer.

Patients who had autoimmune disease history or got systemic immunosuppression were left out. Broader study findings: Clonal expansion from baseline to week 6 occurred in both CD4+ and CD8+ T cells. Certain nonresponders likewise exhibited a low normalized T-cell clonal expansion.

V was cut by 9 bases and J by 3 bases, with 15 bases left in between. The CDR3 is 14 amino acids. CDR1 is SGHRS, CDR2 YFSETQ, per germline. TCRdb's copy holds only in-frame clones and misses some; the assay was immunoSEQ multiplex PCR. The sample shows about 100,000 clones, around 89% of them seen only once. The chain links TRBV5-1 to TRBJ2-2, with a tentative D call TRBD2 (6 bases). The clonotype comes from an adult with an advanced solid tumor such as melanoma, head and neck, liver or kidney cancer. The material was CD4+ or CD8+ T cells sorted from blood, obtained in a trial of the OX40 agonist ivuxolimab. The CDR3 loop reads CATAGLRHTGELFF. Here the CDR3 DNA reads TGCGCCACCGCGGGGCTTAGGCACACCGGGGAGCTGTTTTTT.